This T cell receptor beta chain was captured in a study of blood T cell repertoires in COVID-19 (dated by TCRdb to 2018 to 2020). With respect to the entire study: Samples from collaborators originated in the United States, Italy and Spain and spanned both the acute and convalescent phases of COVID-19. The prospective study material was composed of cDNA or gDNA derived from T cells, B-cell-depleted T cells, or PBMCs. The dataset comprised deeply sampled blood TCRbeta repertoires from subjects exposed to, actively infected with, or recovered from COVID-19. The repertoires were released in a freely available public database meant as a resource for research on the immune response to SARS-CoV-2. Samples came from the ongoing ImmuneRACE study (first 160 participants) plus 1,254 subjects from 6 global collaborators. The sample metadata nearly always contained a de-identified subject ID, COVID-19 status, age in years and sex. HLA class I and class II types, where available, came from metadata supplied by the sample provider rather than from assay-based typing. Broader findings and caveats from the paper: How much clinical and demographic metadata was included differed by source and by participant, and the metadata was provided uncurated.

TCRbeta CDR3 regions were amplified from genomic DNA by means of the immunoSEQ Assay, a bias-controlled multiplex PCR. In the source study's methods: The number of nucleated cells in each sample was estimated by amplification of reference gene primers within the assay. To quantify the absolute abundance of each unique TCRbeta CDR3 rearrangement, sequence reads were collapsed and filtered. For each sample, productive Simpson clonality was calculated as the square root of Simpson's diversity index across productive rearrangements. TCRdb carries this immuneACCESS record with in-frame sequences only. Its versions omit some clonotypes, under half of them owing to an unresolved V gene in the studies checked, with the rest unexplained. That table furnishes V, J and clone size, whereas the DNA furnished D and trimming. Recorded for this sample are 180,000 or so clones; over 75% of them occurred a single time. The top ten clonotypes cover around 9.5% of the sample.

This clone appeared once. Its antigen has not been determined. Base qualities were left out, and no much larger clone turns up one base away. The cysteine opens and the phenylalanine closes a CDR3 of 16 amino acids. Only CDR3 DNA remains: 48 bases, in frame from the first base. Germline trimming: 0 bases from V, 8 bases from J; junction bases outside gene matches: 7. Sequences MGHRA (CDR1) and YSYEKL (CDR2) are obtained from the germline V gene. Collaborating institutions collected whole blood in K2EDTA tubes following their own protocols. For TCRbeta analysis, collaborators shipped samples in one of three forms: frozen whole blood, isolated PBMCs, or DNA extracted from either of those sample types.

The sequence links TRBV4-1 to TRBJ1-4, with 9 bases in between that match TRBD1. Input material: peripheral blood. The clonotype originates from an elderly woman with acute or convalescent COVID-19. The bases are TGCGCCAGCAGCCAAGATCAGGGGACAGGGCGCGAAAAACTGTTTTTT. This translates into CASSQDQGTGREKLFF.